The 23 T cell receptor beta chains below come from one sample, sequenced in a study of TIL therapy for anti-PD-1-resistant metastatic lung cancer. Time point noted: pre-treatment sample, taken before nivolumab and TIL therapy. Sequencing used immunoSEQ v3. The repertoire was sequenced with immunoSEQ multiplex PCR; TCRdb's copy has only in-frame clones and lacks some. The sample consists of just under 60,000 clones, more than 60% of them appearing once. Sequenced here: blood, sampled at baseline. The receptors shown here come from a person aged 25-85 years with non-small cell lung cancer.

This chain joins TRBV2 and TRBJ2-5, with 8 bases matching TRBD2. Germline V lookup: CDR1 SNHLY, CDR2 FYNNEI. The length of the CDR3 is 13 residues. The V and J ends lost 8 bases and 7 bases, in that order; junction bases with no gene match: 9. The CDR3: CASATGGYTTQYF. The CDR3 DNA sequence: TGTGCCAGCGCCACGGGGGGGTACACGACCCAGTACTTC.

The chain has TRBV2 and TRBJ1-1; D might be TRBD1 (6 bases). Trimming shortened V by 2 bases and J by 0 bases, and 10 bases separated the two germline ends. Germline CDR1 and CDR2: SNHLY and FYNNEI. The CDR3 is 15 amino acids. The CDR3 coding sequence is TGTGCCAGCAGTGAACAGGGGCCTTTGAACACTGAAGCTTTCTTT. Residues: CASSEQGPLNTEAFF.

The chain combines TRBV5-8 with TRBJ1-1; 8 bases align to TRBD1. CDR3 size: 15 residues. Germline V lookup: CDR1 SGHTS, CDR2 YDEGEE. Losses at the gene ends were 1 base for V and 2 bases for J; bases not matched to a gene: 4. The CDR3 protein is CASSLRGTGNTEAFF. Written as DNA, the CDR3 is TGTGCCAGCAGCTTGCGGGGGACAGGCAACACTGAAGCTTTCTTT.

The V gene is TRBV5-1, the J gene TRBJ1-1; D unclear. This CDR3 comprises 13 residues. Germline lookup yields CDR1 SGHRS and CDR2 YFSETQ. The germline V and J ends were trimmed by 4 bases and 4 bases, with 11 bases remaining between them. The CDR3 nucleotides read TGCGCCAGCAGCCCCTCCGGAGTCACTGAAGCTTTCTTT. Protein: CASSPSGVTEAFF.

This chain links TRBV5-4 with TRBJ2-1; 10 bases match TRBD1. Germline assignment: CDR1 SGHNT and CDR2 YYREEE (reference sequence). V dropped 3 bases and J dropped 2; count of bases not matched to a gene: 2. The CDR3 is 15 residues long. The CDR3 protein is CASSSGTGAYNEQFF. For the CDR3, the DNA is TGTGCCAGCAGCTCCGGGACAGGGGCCTACAATGAGCAGTTCTTC. The full variable domain, its missing parts supplied by reference TRBV5-4 and TRBJ2-1, is ETGVTQSPTHLIKTRGQQVTLRCSSQSGHNTVSWYQQALGQGPQFIFQYYREEENGRGNFPPRFSGLQFPNYSSELNVNALELDDSALYLCASSSGTGAYNEQFFGPGTRLTVL.

The V and J genes are TRBV13 and TRBJ2-3; D is undetermined. Per the germline V gene, CDR1 is PRHDT and CDR2 is FYEKMQ (reference sequence). This CDR3 is built from 15 residues. Trimming took off 5 bases at V and 0 bases at J, with 12 bases between the two ends. DNA of the CDR3: TGTGCCAGCAGCCCCCCCATCATTAGCACAGATACGCAGTATTTT. It translates to CASSPPIISTDTQYF.

In its sample, this clone was seen a few times. For the CDR3, the DNA is TGTGCCATCAGTGTGGGACTAGCGGGAGAGGTAGGCAATGAGCAGTTCTTC. This codes for CAISVGLAGEVGNEQFF. V and J are TRBV10-3 and TRBJ2-1, with 14 bases fitting TRBD2. The germline V gene has CDR1 ENHRY and CDR2 SYGVKD. There are 17 residues in the CDR3. J was trimmed by 6 bases and V by 4 bases; bases with no gene match: 8.

The CDR3 DNA follows: TGCGCCAGCAGCCAAGGAGGACTAGAAATGGCCACAGATACGCAGTATTTT. Its translation: CASSQGGLEMATDTQYF. This rearrangement joins TRBV4-1 to TRBJ2-3; 7 bases are shared with TRBD2. Losses at the gene ends were 1 base for V and 2 bases for J; bases not matched to a gene: 9. CDR3 length: 17 amino acids. The germline V gene encodes CDR1 MGHRA and CDR2 YSYEKL.

This clone was detected only a few times. V usage is TRBV11-2 and J usage is TRBJ2-7, with no clear D. The CDR3 has 10 residues. V shed 0 bases and J shed 9 bases, with 3 bases lying between them. Germline assignment: CDR1 SGHAT and CDR2 FQNNGV. DNA for the CDR3: TGTGCCAGCAGCTTAGAGAGGCAGTACTTC. Translation gives CASSLERQYF.

This clone occurred many times. This rearrangement joins TRBV2 to TRBJ2-7; tentative D call: TRBD1 (5 bases). This CDR3 comprises 15 residues. V was clipped by 2 bases and J by 0 bases, with 11 bases between them. Looked up from germline, CDR1 is SNHLY and CDR2 is FYNNEI. This CDR3 is CASSERQYRSYEQYF. The CDR3 nucleotides are TGTGCCAGCAGTGAAAGACAGTACCGCTCCTACGAGCAGTACTTC.

The gene calls are TRBV7-3 and TRBJ1-1; no clear D gene. Per germline, CDR1 SGHTA and CDR2 FQGTGA. The CDR3 runs to 14 residues. V lost 1 base and J lost 0, with 6 bases in between. The CDR3 DNA follows: TGTGCCAGCAGCTTAAGCCTTTTGAACACTGAAGCTTTCTTT. Translating it yields CASSLSLLNTEAFF.

This clone was seen only a few times. The chain joins TRBV4-2 to TRBJ2-1; D ambiguous. Germline V gene lookup returns CDR1 LGHNA and CDR2 YNFKEQ. The CDR3 loop spans 14 amino acids. Trimming shortened V by 0 bases and J by 8 bases, and 11 bases separated the two germline ends. The CDR3 here is CASSQELGLDEQFF. The DNA for the CDR3 is TGTGCCAGCAGCCAAGAGCTTGGCCTCGATGAGCAGTTCTTC.

V gene TRBV4-2 combines with J gene TRBJ2-7; tentatively, D is TRBD1 (6 bases). V lost 5 bases and J lost 1, with 12 bases in between. This CDR3 spans 14 amino acids. Germline CDR1 is LGHNA and CDR2 is YNFKEQ. CDR3 residues: CASSMDRESYEQYF. The CDR3, as DNA: TGTGCCAGCAGCATGGACAGAGAATCCTACGAGCAGTACTTC.

V gene TRBV28 combines with J gene TRBJ2-1, with a possible D match to TRBD1 (6 bases). Germline V gene data show CDR1 as MDHEN and CDR2 as SYDVKM. V shed 4 bases and J shed 9 bases, with 13 bases lying between them. This CDR3 is 13 amino acids long. In nucleotides, the CDR3 is TGTGCCAGCAGTTCCATACAGGGCGCTGAGCAGTTCTTC. Its translation: CASSSIQGAEQFF.

The J gene is TRBJ1-4, the V gene TRBV6-6, with 7 bases fitting TRBD1. Germline values: CDR1 MNHNY, CDR2 SVGAGI (reference sequence). V gave up 8 bases and J gave up 7 bases; unmatched junction bases: 10. The CDR3 contains 14 residues. The CDR3, as DNA: TGTGCCAGCTTTTCGACAGGGAAGGGTGAAAAACTGTTTTTT. Translated: CASFSTGKGEKLFF.

This clone was counted between two and nine times. The chain employs TRBV2 and TRBJ2-7, with 7 bases identical to TRBD1. The CDR3 totals 15 residues. Germline loops: CDR1 SNHLY, CDR2 FYNNEI. Losses at the gene ends were 5 bases for V and 6 bases for J; bases not matched to a gene: 13. The chain's CDR3 is CASSPGQRQVSEQYF. In DNA form, the CDR3 reads TGTGCCAGCAGTCCGGGACAGAGGCAGGTTTCCGAGCAGTACTTC.

This clone has only a few counts. The chain recombines TRBV5-1 with TRBJ1-5; perhaps TRBD1 as D (6 bases). The CDR3 runs to 16 residues. Germline V gene lookup returns CDR1 SGHRS and CDR2 YFSETQ. Trimming removed 1 base at V and 1 base at J, with 12 bases between. The CDR3 sequence: CASSLPDRKSNQPQHF. The CDR3 DNA sequence: TGCGCCAGCAGCTTGCCGGACAGAAAGAGCAATCAGCCCCAGCATTTT.

The CDR3 loop is CASSLYREWGTEAFF. DNA for the CDR3: TGTGCCAGCAGCTTGTACAGGGAATGGGGCACTGAAGCTTTCTTT. The chain combines TRBV5-6 with TRBJ1-1; D is possibly TRBD1 (6 bases). This CDR3 has 15 residues. Germline CDR1 reads SGHDT; CDR2 reads YYEEEE. With 1 base removed from V and 4 bases from J, the gap between germline ends came to 14 bases.

This clone was counted many times. The genes are TRBV6-1 and TRBJ1-6, with a possible D match to TRBD1 (5 bases). Trimming removed 1 base at V and 10 bases at J, with 14 bases between. The CDR3 is 15 residues long. The V gene's germline CDR1 is MNHNS and CDR2 SASEGT. The CDR3 DNA sequence: TGTGCCAGCAGTGAAGGGAGGGGTGGAAGATCACCCCTCCACTTT. Its protein is CASSEGRGGRSPLHF.

This clone came up once. The genes are TRBV29-1 and TRBJ1-4; weak D call: TRBD1 (5 bases). CDR1 is SQVTM, CDR2 ANQGSEA, per germline. The CDR3 extends over 13 amino acids. V was pared by 7 bases and J by 8 bases, with 17 bases between. In nucleotides, the CDR3 is TGCAGCGGCCAATGGGGCGCGGGGGAAAAACTGTTTTTT. Translation: CSGQWGAGEKLFF.

The chain is built from TRBV27 and TRBJ2-3; D remains ambiguous. Germline V CDR1 and CDR2: MNHEY, SMNVEV (reference sequence). The length of the CDR3 is 14 residues. V gave up 2 bases and J gave up 2 bases, with 8 bases separating them. The CDR3 protein is CASSLSSPTDTQYF. As DNA, the CDR3 is TGTGCCAGCAGTTTAAGCTCTCCCACAGATACGCAGTATTTT.

In its sample, this clone was seen a few times. The chain couples TRBV4-1 to TRBJ1-2, with a tentative D call TRBD1 (5 bases). Germline V lookup: CDR1 MGHRA, CDR2 YSYEKL. Deletions cut 2 bases from V and 7 bases from J, with 20 bases between. The CDR3 length is 16 residues. CDR3 loop: CASSQTLIRGPSGYTF. CDR3 nucleotides: TGCGCCAGCAGCCAAACCCTAATTCGGGGACCGAGTGGCTACACCTTC.

The genes are TRBV7-9 and TRBJ2-1; 13 bases map to TRBD2. The CDR3 is 16 amino acids. Trimming took 5 bases from V and 10 from J; bases not matched to a gene: 11. Per the germline V gene, CDR1 is SEHNR and CDR2 is FQNEAQ (reference sequence). CDR3 DNA sequence: TGTGCCAGCAGCCATCTCCGGACTAGCGGGAGTGACGAGCAGTTCTTC. Its protein is CASSHLRTSGSDEQFF. The full variable domain, in which reference TRBV7-9 and TRBJ2-1 provide the parts outside the CDR3, is DTGVSQNPRHKITKRGQNVTFRCDPISEHNRLYWYRQTLGQGPEFLTYFQNEAQLEKSRLLSDRFSAERPKGSFSTLEIQRTEQGDSAMYLCASSHLRTSGSDEQFFGPGTRLTVL.